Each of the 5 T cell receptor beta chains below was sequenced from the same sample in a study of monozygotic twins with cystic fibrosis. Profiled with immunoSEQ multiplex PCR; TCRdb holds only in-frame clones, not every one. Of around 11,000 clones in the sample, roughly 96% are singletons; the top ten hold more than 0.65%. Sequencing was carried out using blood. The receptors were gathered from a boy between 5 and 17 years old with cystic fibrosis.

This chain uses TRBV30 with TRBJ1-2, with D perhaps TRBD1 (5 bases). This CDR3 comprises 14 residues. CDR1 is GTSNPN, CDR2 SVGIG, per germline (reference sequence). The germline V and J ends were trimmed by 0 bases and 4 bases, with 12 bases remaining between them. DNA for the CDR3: TGTGCCTGGAGTGTACAAAGACAGTCCTATGGCTACACCTTC. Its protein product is CAWSVQRQSYGYTF.

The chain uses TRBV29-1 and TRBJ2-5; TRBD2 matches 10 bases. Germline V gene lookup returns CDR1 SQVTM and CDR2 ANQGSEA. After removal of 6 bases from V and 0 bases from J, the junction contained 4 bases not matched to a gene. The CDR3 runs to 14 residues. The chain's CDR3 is CSVLAGEDQETQYF. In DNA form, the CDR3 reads TGCAGCGTGCTAGCGGGGGAGGACCAAGAGACCCAGTACTTC.

CDR3 bases: TGTGCCAGCAGCTCAGGACAGGGGGGTAGTCGCACCGGGGAGCTGTTTTTT. This codes for CASSSGQGGSRTGELFF. The chain combines TRBV7-2 with TRBJ2-2; 10 bases fit TRBD1. V lost 4 bases to trimming and J lost 4 bases; unmatched junction nucleotides: 9. CDR1 SGHTA and CDR2 FQGNSA come from the germline V gene. The CDR3 consists of 17 residues.

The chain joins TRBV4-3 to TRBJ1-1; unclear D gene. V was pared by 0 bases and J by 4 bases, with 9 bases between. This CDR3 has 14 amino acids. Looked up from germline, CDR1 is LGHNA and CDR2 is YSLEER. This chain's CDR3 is CASSQDREGTEAFF. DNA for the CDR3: TGCGCCAGCAGCCAAGATAGGGAAGGCACTGAAGCTTTCTTT.

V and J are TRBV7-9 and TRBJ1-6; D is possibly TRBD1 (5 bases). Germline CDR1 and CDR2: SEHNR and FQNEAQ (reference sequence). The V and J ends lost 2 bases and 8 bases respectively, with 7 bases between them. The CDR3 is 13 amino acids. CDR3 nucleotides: TGTGCCAGCAGCTTACAGGGTCATTCACCCCTCCACTTT. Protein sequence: CASSLQGHSPLHF.